The 13 T cell receptor beta chains below all came from one sample that was sequenced in a study of blood T cell repertoires in COVID-19. This table comes from immunoSEQ multiplex PCR, and its TCRdb copy is limited to in-frame clones, with some not included. The sample lists about 150,000 clones; roughly 88% were seen once. Sample: peripheral blood. The source of these receptors is a woman aged 50 to 60 in a cohort sampled during active or convalescent COVID-19.

The chain is built from TRBV30 and TRBJ2-5; tentatively, D is TRBD2 (5 bases). The CDR3 loop spans 13 amino acids. CDR1 is GTSNPN and CDR2 is SVGIG in the germline V gene (reference sequence). Trimming shortened V by 3 bases and J by 0 bases, and 8 bases separated the two germline ends. The CDR3 coding sequence is TGTGCCTGGAGGGGGAGCTACCAAGAGACCCAGTACTTC. It encodes CAWRGSYQETQYF.

The V and J genes are TRBV7-6 and TRBJ2-5; 8 positions match TRBD1. The germline CDR1 and CDR2 sequences are SGHVS and FNYEAQ. V lost 5 bases, J lost 5 bases, and 16 bases stayed unmatched. This CDR3 is built from 17 residues. The CDR3, as DNA: TGTGCCAGCAGCCCAGACGGTACAGGGGGAGGAGTGGAGACCCAGTACTTC. This gives the protein CASSPDGTGGGVETQYF.

This clone was observed a single time. The chain couples TRBV6-5 to TRBJ1-2; 8 nucleotides agree with TRBD1. Germline lookup yields CDR1 MNHEY and CDR2 SVGAGI. This CDR3 is 13 amino acids long. With 6 bases clipped from V and 3 bases from J, the junction kept 3 bases outside the gene matches. The CDR3, as DNA: TGTGCCAGCAGGATGACAGGGGACTATGGCTACACCTTC. Amino acid sequence: CASRMTGDYGYTF.

This clone was found once. The J gene is TRBJ2-1, the V gene TRBV4-1; 7 bases align to TRBD1. The CDR3 runs 16 residues. J lost 6 bases, V lost 4 bases, and 12 bases had no gene match. Looked up from germline, CDR1 is MGHRA and CDR2 is YSYEKL. In DNA form, the CDR3 reads TGCGCCAGCAGCCGTCTGGGGCAGGGGGTCAGCAATGAGCAGTTCTTC. Translating it yields CASSRLGQGVSNEQFF.

The V call is TRBV7-6, the J call TRBJ1-5, with D maybe TRBD1 (6 bases). The CDR3 runs 15 residues. Germline V gene sequence: CDR1 SGHVS, CDR2 FNYEAQ. V lost 1 base to trimming and J lost 6 bases, with 13 bases between them. CDR3 region: CASSLGAGAGQPQHF. In nucleotides, the CDR3 is TGTGCCAGCAGCTTAGGTGCAGGGGCGGGTCAGCCCCAGCATTTT. Variable domain in full (rest from reference TRBV7-6 and TRBJ1-5): GAGVSQSPRYKVTKRGQDVALRCDPISGHVSLYWYRQALGQGPEFLTYFNYEAQQDKSGLPNDRFSAERPEGSISTLTIQRTEQRDSAMYRCASSLGAGAGQPQHFGDGTRLSIL.

This clone appeared a few times. This rearrangement joins TRBV5-1 to TRBJ1-2; possible D gene TRBD1, 6 bases. Germline values: CDR1 SGHRS, CDR2 YFSETQ. V was cut by 1 base and J by 8 bases, with 18 bases left in between. There are 15 residues in the CDR3. The CDR3 sequence: CASSLIGGLTGGYTF. In DNA, the CDR3 is TGCGCCAGCAGCTTGATAGGGGGTTTGACAGGCGGCTACACCTTC.

The chain carries TRBV3-1 (or the pseudogene TRBV3-2) and TRBJ2-1; TRBD2 is a possible D gene (6 bases). The CDR3 length is 17 residues. Germline V gene sequence: CDR1 LGHDT, CDR2 YNNKEL (reference sequence). V was cut by 1 base and J by 2 bases, with 15 bases left in between. The CDR3 region is CASSQGVRRRAYNEQFF. The CDR3 coding sequence is TGTGCCAGCAGCCAAGGAGTGCGGAGGAGGGCCTACAATGAGCAGTTCTTC.

In DNA, the CDR3 is TGTGCCAGCAGCTTAGATTACAGGAACACTGAAGCTTTCTTT. Translation gives CASSLDYRNTEAFF. The gene calls are TRBV11-2 and TRBJ1-1; D is undetermined. The CDR3 runs to 14 residues. The germline V and J ends were trimmed by 0 bases and 1 base, with 6 bases remaining between them. In germline, CDR1 is SGHAT, CDR2 FQNNGV. The full variable domain, with the rest looked up from reference TRBV11-2 and TRBJ1-1, is EAGVAQSPRYKIIEKRQSVAFWCNPISGHATLYWYQQILGQGPKLLIQFQNNGVVDDSQLPKDRFSAERLKGVDSTLKIQPAKLEDSAVYLCASSLDYRNTEAFFGQGTRLTVV.

This clone was counted only a few times. The chain recombines TRBV25-1 with TRBJ2-2; TRBD2 might be the D (5 bases). Germline assignment: CDR1 MGHDK and CDR2 SYGVNS. The V and J ends lost 3 bases and 9 bases respectively, with 17 bases between them. The CDR3 totals 15 residues. CDR3: CASSEVSGIERELFF. For the CDR3, the DNA is TGTGCCAGCAGTGAGGTTTCGGGGATTGAAAGGGAGCTGTTTTTT.

V and J are TRBV5-5 and TRBJ1-2; weak D call: TRBD1 (6 bases). CDR3 length: 14 amino acids. With 1 base removed from V and 8 bases from J, the gap between germline ends came to 15 bases. Germline loops: CDR1 SGHKS, CDR2 YYEKEE (reference sequence). CDR3 region: CASSLPTGRRGYTF. For the CDR3, the DNA is TGTGCCAGCAGCTTGCCCACAGGGCGACGCGGCTACACCTTC.

This clone occurred a few times. V is TRBV14 and J is TRBJ2-5; 9 positions match TRBD2. With 4 bases clipped from V and 5 bases from J, the junction kept 5 bases outside the gene matches. The CDR3 loop spans 14 amino acids. Germline V CDR1 and CDR2: SGHDN, FVKESK. The CDR3 DNA sequence: TGTGCCAGCAGCCTCAATCTAGCGGGGGAGACCCAGTACTTC. As protein: CASSLNLAGETQYF. Together with reference TRBV14 and TRBJ2-5, the CDR3 gives the full variable domain: EAGVTQFPSHSVIEKGQTVTLRCDPISGHDNLYWYRRVMGKEIKFLLHFVKESKQDESGMPNNRFLAERTGGTYSTLKVQPAELEDSGVYFCASSLNLAGETQYFGPGTRLLVL.

The J gene is TRBJ1-3, the V gene TRBV14; D is unresolved. The CDR3 has 13 residues. V dropped 5 bases and J dropped 2 bases, with 7 bases sitting between them. Germline CDR1 and CDR2: SGHDN and FVKESK. Here the CDR3 DNA reads TGTGCCAGCAGCGGCACGACTGGAAACACCATATATTTT. It is translated as CASSGTTGNTIYF.

The rearrangement links TRBV5-4 to TRBJ2-5, with 9 positions matching TRBD2. V shed 0 bases, J shed 6 bases, and the junction held 12 bases outside the gene matches. The CDR3 loop spans 17 amino acids. Germline V gene data show CDR1 as SGHNT and CDR2 as YYREEE (reference sequence). CDR3 residues: CASSLAAGGGAVKTQYF. The CDR3 coding sequence is TGTGCCAGCAGCTTGGCCGCTGGCGGGGGGGCCGTAAAGACCCAGTACTTC.